This entry features one TCR beta chain sequence. This clone was detected once. Its specific antigen is unknown. Base quality data are lacking; no much larger clone is found one base away. The CDR3 runs 14 amino acids, cysteine and phenylalanine included. Just the 42-base CDR3 DNA is kept, in frame starting at base 1. V and J are truncated by 4 bases and 4 bases respectively, leaving an intervening sequence of 12 bases. Taken from the germline V gene (reference sequence), the CDR1 and CDR2 loops are LNHDA and SQIVND. The data originate from a study of blood T cell repertoires in COVID-19 (dated by TCRdb to the early 2020s). In the study overall: Collaborator samples came from the United States, Italy and Spain and covered acute and convalescent phases of COVID-19. The samples were drawn from two sources: the first 160 participants of the ongoing ImmuneRACE study, and 1,000 to 1,500 subjects contributed by 6 global collaborators. The material from the prospective study consisted of cDNA or gDNA derived from T cells, B-cell-depleted T cells, or PBMCs. The repertoires were released in a freely available public database meant as a resource for research on the immune response to SARS-CoV-2. Deeply sampled blood TCRbeta repertoires from subjects exposed to, actively infected with, or recovered from COVID-19 were included in the dataset. Sample metadata almost always included a de-identified subject ID, COVID-19 status, age in years and sex. Where HLA class I and class II types were available, the types were taken from metadata supplied by the sample provider, not from assay-based typing.

Whole blood was collected in K2EDTA tubes by collaborating institutions according to the institutions' own protocols. For TCRbeta analysis, collaborators shipped samples in one of three forms: frozen whole blood, isolated PBMCs, or DNA extracted from either of those sample types. Overall study results and their limits: How much clinical and demographic metadata was included differed by source and by participant, and the metadata was provided uncurated.

TCRbeta CDR3 regions were amplified from genomic DNA using the immunoSEQ Assay, a bias-controlled multiplex PCR. In the paper's pipeline: Within the assay, amplification of reference gene primers was used to estimate how many nucleated cells each sample contained. To quantify the absolute abundance of each unique TCRbeta CDR3 rearrangement, sequence reads were collapsed and filtered. For each sample, productive Simpson clonality was calculated by taking the square root of Simpson's diversity index across productive rearrangements. The source is immuneACCESS, and TCRdb retained only in-frame sequences with V and J called. Part of the clones is not carried over; for the studies checked, unresolved V genes explain less than half of this, and the remainder is unexplained. V and J calls plus clone size are reproduced from that table; the DNA served to infer D and trimming. For this sample the table gives hundreds of thousands of clones, of which more than 85% were detected only once. In total, the top ten clones hold 1.3% of the sample.

Sequenced sample: peripheral blood. This TCR was sampled from a man between 65 and 85 years old with acute or convalescent COVID-19. The rearranged chain carries TRBV19 and TRBJ2-3; the D region possibly corresponds to TRBD2 (7 bases align). The CDR3 region: CASSNRGAPDTQYF. The sequenced DNA is TGTGCCAGTAGTAACCGGGGGGCCCCAGATACGCAGTATTTT.